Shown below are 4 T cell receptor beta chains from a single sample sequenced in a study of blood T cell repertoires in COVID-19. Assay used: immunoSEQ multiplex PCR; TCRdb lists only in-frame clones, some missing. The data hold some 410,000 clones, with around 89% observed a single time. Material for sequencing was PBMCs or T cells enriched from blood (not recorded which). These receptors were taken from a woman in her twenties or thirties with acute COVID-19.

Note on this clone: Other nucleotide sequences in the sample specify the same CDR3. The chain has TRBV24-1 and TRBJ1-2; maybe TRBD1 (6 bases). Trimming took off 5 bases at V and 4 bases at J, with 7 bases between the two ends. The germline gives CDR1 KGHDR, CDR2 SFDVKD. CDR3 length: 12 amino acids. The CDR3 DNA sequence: TGTGCCACCAGTGGACAGGCCTATGGCTACACCTTC. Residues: CATSGQAYGYTF.

CDR3 protein: CASSYREEEKLFF. The CDR3 DNA reads TGTGCCAGCAGTTACAGGGAGGAGGAAAAACTGTTTTTT. The chain carries TRBV6-5 and TRBJ1-4; D not resolved. Germline V lookup: CDR1 MNHEY, CDR2 SVGAGI. V lost 2 bases, J lost 8 bases, and 9 bases lay in between. The CDR3 has 13 residues.

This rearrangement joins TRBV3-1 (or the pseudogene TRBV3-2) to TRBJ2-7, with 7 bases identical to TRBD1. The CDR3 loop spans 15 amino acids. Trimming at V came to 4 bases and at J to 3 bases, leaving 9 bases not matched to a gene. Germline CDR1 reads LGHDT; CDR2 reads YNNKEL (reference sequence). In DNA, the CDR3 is TGTGCCAGCAGCCCAGGGTTTAACAGGGGCTACGAGCAGTACTTC. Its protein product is CASSPGFNRGYEQYF.

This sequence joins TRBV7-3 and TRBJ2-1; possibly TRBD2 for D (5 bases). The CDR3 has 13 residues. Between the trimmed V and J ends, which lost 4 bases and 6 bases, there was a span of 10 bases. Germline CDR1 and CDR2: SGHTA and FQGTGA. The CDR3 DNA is TGTGCCAGCAGCTCAGGTACTAGCAATGAGCAGTTCTTC. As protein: CASSSGTSNEQFF.